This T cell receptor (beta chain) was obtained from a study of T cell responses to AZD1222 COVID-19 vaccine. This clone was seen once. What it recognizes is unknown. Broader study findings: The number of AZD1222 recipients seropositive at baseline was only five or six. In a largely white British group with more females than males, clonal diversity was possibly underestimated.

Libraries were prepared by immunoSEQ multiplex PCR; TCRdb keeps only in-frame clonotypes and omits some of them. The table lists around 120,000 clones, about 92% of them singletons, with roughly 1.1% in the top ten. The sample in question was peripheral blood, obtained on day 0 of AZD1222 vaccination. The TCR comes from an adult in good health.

This CDR3 reads CASSLTAKNIQYF. In nucleotides, the CDR3 is TGTGCCAGCAGCTTAACCGCCAAAAACATTCAGTACTTC. The V call is TRBV7-3, the J call TRBJ2-4; D is unresolved. Trimming took off 0 bases at V and 1 base at J, with 1 base between the two ends. The CDR3 sequence is 13 residues long. From germline, CDR1 is SGHTA and CDR2 FQGTGA. The whole variable domain, remainder taken from reference TRBV7-3 and TRBJ2-4, is GAGVSQTPSNKVTEKGKYVELRCDPISGHTALYWYRQSLGQGPEFLIYFQGTGAADDSGLPNDRFFAVRPEGSVSTLKIQRTERGDSAVYLCASSLTAKNIQYFGAGTRLSVL.